The clone carrying this TCR beta chain has a handful of counts. The antigen is not known. These data originate in a study of cytomegalovirus exposure and HLA in healthy donors. General observations from the study: The classifier was said to identify cytomegalovirus status with high specificity and sensitivity.

The PCR employed 60 Vbeta primers together with 13 Jbeta primers. Only in-frame clones appear in the TCRdb table, and some are missing; sequencing was by immunoSEQ multiplex PCR. Of some 110,000 clones in the sample, around 72% were seen once. The V gene lost 2 bases and the J gene lost 3 bases, with 4 bases spanning the gap. This CDR3 spans 12 amino acids. The germline CDR1 and CDR2 sequences are MNHNY and SVGAGI (reference sequence). The V gene is TRBV6-6, the J gene TRBJ1-1; D remains ambiguous. This TCR came from a male donor in good health and CMV-seronegative. Sample: PBMCs. For the CDR3, the DNA is TGTGCCAGCAGTTACGCGTACACTGAAGCTTTCTTT. Translation gives CASSYAYTEAFF.